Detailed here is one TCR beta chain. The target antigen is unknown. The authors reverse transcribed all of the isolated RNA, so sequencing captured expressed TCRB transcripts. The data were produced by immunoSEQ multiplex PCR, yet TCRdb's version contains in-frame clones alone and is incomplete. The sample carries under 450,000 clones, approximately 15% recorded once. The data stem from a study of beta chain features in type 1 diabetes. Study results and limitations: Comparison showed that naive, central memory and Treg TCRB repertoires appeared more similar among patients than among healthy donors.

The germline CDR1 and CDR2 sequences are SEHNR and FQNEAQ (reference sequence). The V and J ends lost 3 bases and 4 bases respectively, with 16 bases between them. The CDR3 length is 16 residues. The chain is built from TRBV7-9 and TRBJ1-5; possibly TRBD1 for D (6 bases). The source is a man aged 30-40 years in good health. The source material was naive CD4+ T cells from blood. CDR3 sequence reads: CASSFGGPGTNQPQHF. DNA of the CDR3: TGTGCCAGCAGCTTCGGCGGGCCAGGGACAAATCAGCCCCAGCATTTT.